The 30 T cell receptor beta chains below come from one sample, sequenced in a study of OX40 agonist ivuxolimab in advanced cancers. Libraries were prepared by immunoSEQ multiplex PCR; TCRdb keeps only in-frame clonotypes and omits some of them. The table includes 25,000 to 30,000 clones, roughly 84% detected once. The material was CD4+ or CD8+ T cells sorted from blood, obtained in a trial of the OX40 agonist ivuxolimab. The receptors were sampled from an adult with an advanced solid tumor such as melanoma, head and neck, liver or kidney cancer.

The genes are TRBV27 and TRBJ2-3; tentatively, D is TRBD1 (6 bases). This CDR3 contains 12 residues. Germline CDR1 MNHEY, CDR2 SMNVEV (reference sequence). V lost 4 bases, J lost 4 bases, and 6 bases lay in between. The CDR3 DNA is TGTGCCAGCAGTTGGGGGCCAGATACGCAGTATTTT. Translated, it gives CASSWGPDTQYF.

This rearrangement joins TRBV7-6 to TRBJ2-1; 11 bases align to TRBD2. CDR3 size: 16 residues. J was trimmed by 1 base and V by 5 bases; bases with no gene match: 4. Germline-derived CDR1 and CDR2 are SGHVS and FNYEAQ. CDR3 residues: CASSSSSGRSYNEQFF. The CDR3 region has the DNA TGTGCCAGCAGCAGCTCTAGCGGGAGGTCCTACAATGAGCAGTTCTTC.

The J gene is TRBJ1-2, the V gene TRBV4-1; D is undetermined. Germline-derived CDR1 and CDR2 are MGHRA and YSYEKL. The germline V and J ends were trimmed by 0 bases and 2 bases, with 10 bases remaining between them. This CDR3 is 15 amino acids long. The CDR3 spells CASSQEVTGNYGYTF. CDR3 bases: TGCGCCAGCAGCCAAGAAGTGACGGGAAACTATGGCTACACCTTC.

V gene TRBV14 combines with J gene TRBJ2-4; D uncertain. The ends were cut back, 4 bases at V and 6 bases at J, with 16 bases in the middle. CDR1 and CDR2 (germline): SGHDN, FVKESK. This CDR3 spans 15 amino acids. In nucleotides, the CDR3 is TGTGCCAGCAGCCCCGGGCTCGGGTGGGGAAACATTCAGTACTTC. It is translated as CASSPGLGWGNIQYF.

The CDR3 sequence is CAIPSSGRSYNEQFF. CDR3 DNA sequence: TGTGCCATACCGTCCAGCGGGAGAAGCTACAATGAGCAGTTCTTC. This sequence joins TRBV2 and TRBJ2-1, with 8 bases identical to TRBD2. The CDR3 runs 15 residues. From germline, CDR1 is SNHLY and CDR2 FYNNEI. Trimming cost V 10 bases and J 3 bases; bases outside gene matches: 11.

The chain joins TRBV6-5 to TRBJ2-5, with unresolved D. V lost 6 bases and J 6 bases, leaving 5 bases between the germline ends. The CDR3 has 10 amino acids. Per germline, CDR1 MNHEY and CDR2 SVGAGI. The CDR3 bases are TGTGCCAGCAGCAAGAAGACCCAGTACTTC. Translation: CASSKKTQYF.

The rearrangement uses TRBV5-4 and TRBJ2-6; 10 nucleotides match TRBD2. The J segment lost 0 bases and the V segment lost 0 bases, leaving 3 bases of the junction unmatched. The CDR3 covers 18 residues. Germline-derived CDR1 and CDR2 are SGHNT and YYREEE (reference sequence). CDR3 in amino acids: CASSLGLAGVSGANVLTF. CDR3 nucleotides: TGTGCCAGCAGCTTGGGTCTAGCGGGGGTCTCTGGGGCCAACGTCCTGACTTTC.

The chain employs TRBV6-5 and TRBJ1-3; D call uncertain. Per the germline V gene, CDR1 is MNHEY and CDR2 is SVGAGI. The V end was cut by 8 bases, the J end by 4 bases, with 6 bases between. The CDR3 has 11 residues. The CDR3 DNA follows: TGTGCCAGCTACAGAGGAAACACCATATATTTT. Translation gives CASYRGNTIYF.

This chain joins TRBV7-9 and TRBJ2-1; 9 bases agree with TRBD2. The V gene end was trimmed by 5 bases and the J gene end by 1 base; junction bases not matched to a gene: 15. In germline, CDR1 is SEHNR, CDR2 FQNEAQ (reference sequence). The CDR3 sequence is 19 residues long. In DNA, the CDR3 is TGTGCCAGCAGCACCCTACAGGGGCTGGCGGGAGGGTCCTACAATGAGCAGTTCTTC. Translated: CASSTLQGLAGGSYNEQFF. Together with reference TRBV7-9 and TRBJ2-1, the CDR3 gives the full variable domain: DTGVSQNPRHKITKRGQNVTFRCDPISEHNRLYWYRQTLGQGPEFLTYFQNEAQLEKSRLLSDRFSAERPKGSFSTLEIQRTEQGDSAMYLCASSTLQGLAGGSYNEQFFGPGTRLTVL.

This chain links TRBV7-9 with TRBJ2-1; 12 positions agree with TRBD2. J lost 4 bases, V lost 4 bases, and 2 bases had no gene match. Germline-derived CDR1 and CDR2 are SEHNR and FQNEAQ (reference sequence). This CDR3 comprises 15 residues. The CDR3 loop is CASSSGLAGYNEQFF. CDR3 in DNA: TGTGCCAGCAGCTCCGGACTAGCGGGATACAATGAGCAGTTCTTC.

The chain carries TRBV4-2 and TRBJ1-1, with 8 bases matching TRBD1. The V and J ends lost 0 bases and 1 base, in that order; junction bases with no gene match: 4. There are 16 residues in the CDR3. CDR1 is LGHNA and CDR2 is YNFKEQ in the germline V gene. The CDR3 loop reads CASSQDHRGRNTEAFF. CDR3 sequence (DNA): TGTGCCAGCAGCCAAGACCACAGGGGGAGGAACACTGAAGCTTTCTTT.

The J gene is TRBJ2-2, the V gene TRBV6-5, with D possibly being TRBD2 (5 bases). Germline loops: CDR1 MNHEY, CDR2 SVGAGI. Trimming took off 7 bases at V and 7 bases at J, with 10 bases between the two ends. This CDR3 contains 12 residues. The DNA of the CDR3 is TGTGCCAGCAACGACGGACTCGGGGAGCTGTTTTTT. Encoded protein: CASNDGLGELFF.

This chain joins TRBV30 and TRBJ2-2, with D uncertain. The CDR3 has 12 residues. The V and J ends lost 3 bases and 5 bases respectively, with 7 bases between them. From germline, CDR1 is GTSNPN and CDR2 SVGIG (reference sequence). CDR3: CAWRSRTGELFF. The CDR3 DNA reads as TGTGCCTGGAGGTCAAGAACCGGGGAGCTGTTTTTT.

The chain links TRBV4-3 to TRBJ2-1, with 10 bases fitting TRBD2. CDR1 and CDR2 from the germline V gene are LGHNA and YSLEER. The CDR3 sequence is 13 residues long. Trimming took 1 base from V and 15 from J; bases not matched to a gene: 6. The DNA of the CDR3 is TGCGCCAGCAGCCAAGGCCTAGCGGGAGAACCGTTCTTC. It yields the protein CASSQGLAGEPFF.

The chain recombines TRBV30 with TRBJ2-7, with TRBD1 matching over 12 bases. The germline V gene has CDR1 GTSNPN and CDR2 SVGIG (reference sequence). The ends lost 4 bases at V and 6 bases at J; junction bases unmatched: 7. CDR3 length: 14 amino acids. CDR3 bases: TGTGCCTGGACCGACGGGACAGGGGGCGCCGAGCAGTACTTC. Translated: CAWTDGTGGAEQYF.

The DNA for the CDR3 is TGCGCCAGCAGCATTGGGACGGCTTACACAGATACGCAGTATTTT. Protein: CASSIGTAYTDTQYF. The rearrangement uses TRBV5-1 and TRBJ2-3; D assignment may be TRBD1 or TRBD2 (5 bases each). CDR1 and CDR2 (germline): SGHRS, YFSETQ. Between the trimmed V and J ends, which lost 4 bases and 2 bases, there was a span of 14 bases. The CDR3 spans 15 residues.

This chain uses TRBV6-5 with TRBJ1-3; a weak D match, TRBD1 (6 bases). CDR3 length: 14 amino acids. The V end lost 4 bases, the J end lost 4 bases, and 11 bases lay between the germline ends. CDR1 and CDR2 (germline): MNHEY, SVGAGI. CDR3 DNA: TGTGCCAGCAGTTTTTCAGGGGACGGAAACACCATATATTTT. Translated, it gives CASSFSGDGNTIYF.

This rearrangement joins TRBV5-4 to TRBJ2-3, with 14 bases fitting TRBD2. From germline, CDR1 is SGHNT and CDR2 YYREEE (reference sequence). Losses at the gene ends were 4 bases for V and 5 bases for J; bases not matched to a gene: 9. This CDR3 region has 17 residues. The CDR3 DNA follows: TGTGCCAGCAGCCCCCGACTAGCGGGAGGGCCTGGAGATACGCAGTATTTT. Its translation: CASSPRLAGGPGDTQYF.

This sequence joins TRBV27 and TRBJ1-5; D may be TRBD1 (6 bases). CDR1 is MNHEY and CDR2 is SMNVEV in the germline V gene (reference sequence). The CDR3 sequence is 15 residues long. Trimming stripped 5 bases from V and 6 bases from J, with 17 bases between. The CDR3: CASSLTSGATQPQHF. The CDR3 nucleotides are TGTGCCAGCAGTCTAACCTCAGGGGCGACTCAGCCCCAGCATTTT.

The chain has TRBV19 and TRBJ2-6; D assignment may be TRBD1 or TRBD2 (5 bases each). Germline CDR1 reads LNHDA; CDR2 reads SQIVND (reference sequence). CDR3 length: 14 residues. Trimming took 5 bases from V and 2 from J, leaving 7 bases between them. DNA of the CDR3: TGTGCCAGTAGTGAGGGGACTGGGGCCAACGTCCTGACTTTC. Its translation: CASSEGTGANVLTF. Supplemented by reference TRBV19 and TRBJ2-6, the full variable domain reads DGGITQSPKYLFRKEGQNVTLSCEQNLNHDAMYWYRQDPGQGLRLIYYSQIVNDFQKGDIAEGYSVSREKKESFPLTVTSAQKNPTAFYLCASSEGTGANVLTFGAGSRLTVL.

The rearrangement links TRBV19 to TRBJ1-5; 7 nucleotides line up with TRBD1. V was clipped by 7 bases and J by 1 base; unmatched bases: 7. The germline V gene encodes CDR1 LNHDA and CDR2 SQIVND (reference sequence). The CDR3 consists of 15 residues. For the CDR3, the DNA is TGTGCCAGTACGGTAGTCAGGGGGAGCAATCAGCCCCAGCATTTT. It yields the protein CASTVVRGSNQPQHF. The full variable domain, completed using reference TRBV19 and TRBJ1-5, is DGGITQSPKYLFRKEGQNVTLSCEQNLNHDAMYWYRQDPGQGLRLIYYSQIVNDFQKGDIAEGYSVSREKKESFPLTVTSAQKNPTAFYLCASTVVRGSNQPQHFGDGTRLSIL.

The chain uses TRBV2 and TRBJ2-7; 7 bases fit TRBD1. CDR1 SNHLY and CDR2 FYNNEI come from the germline V gene. This CDR3 is built from 17 residues. Trimming at V came to 4 bases and at J to 1 base, leaving 13 bases not matched to a gene. The CDR3 protein is CASSVTFTGTESYEQYF. The CDR3 bases are TGTGCCAGCAGTGTAACCTTCACCGGGACAGAATCCTACGAGCAGTACTTC.

The rearrangement joins TRBV13 to TRBJ2-1; TRBD1 agrees at 10 bases. The CDR3 covers 15 residues. The V gene end was trimmed by 5 bases and the J gene end by 5 bases; junction bases not matched to a gene: 6. Germline V CDR1 and CDR2: PRHDT, FYEKMQ (reference sequence). The CDR3 DNA sequence: TGTGCCAGCAGCCCTTCCGGGACAGGGGACAATGAGCAGTTCTTC. This encodes CASSPSGTGDNEQFF.

The V gene is TRBV7-9, the J gene TRBJ2-5; no reliable D call. Looked up from germline, CDR1 is SEHNR and CDR2 is FQNEAQ (reference sequence). The CDR3 is 12 amino acids. With 1 base removed from V and 5 bases from J, the gap between germline ends came to 5 bases. CDR3 nucleotide sequence: TGTGCCAGCAGCTTAGACCGCGAGACCCAGTACTTC. Its protein product is CASSLDRETQYF.

V gene TRBV11-2 combines with J gene TRBJ2-7, with TRBD1 matching over 9 bases. The germline CDR1 and CDR2 sequences are SGHAT and FQNNGV. V was clipped by 6 bases and J by 2 bases; unmatched bases: 8. The CDR3 is 15 residues long. CDR3 coding DNA: TGTGCCAGCAGTTACAGGGGGCGGAATACCTACGAGCAGTACTTC. Translated, it gives CASSYRGRNTYEQYF.

The chain has TRBV12-5 and TRBJ1-2; D unresolved. CDR3 length: 15 amino acids. CDR1 and CDR2 (germline): LGHNT, FRNRAP. Deletions cut 0 bases from V and 6 bases from J, with 14 bases between. The CDR3 sequence is CASGLVSASTDGYTF. Here the CDR3 DNA reads TGTGCTAGTGGTTTGGTATCGGCCTCAACAGATGGCTACACCTTC.

This chain joins TRBV11-2 and TRBJ2-1; 9 nucleotides align to TRBD1. The trim removed 5 bases at V and 4 bases at J, leaving 6 bases unmatched. The CDR3 is made up of 15 amino acids. Looked up from germline, CDR1 is SGHAT and CDR2 is FQNNGV. CDR3 coding DNA: TGTGCCAGCAGCCTAGGACAGGGGCAATACAATGAGCAGTTCTTC. Translation: CASSLGQGQYNEQFF. Combining the CDR3 with reference TRBV11-2 and TRBJ2-1 gives the whole variable domain EAGVAQSPRYKIIEKRQSVAFWCNPISGHATLYWYQQILGQGPKLLIQFQNNGVVDDSQLPKDRFSAERLKGVDSTLKIQPAKLEDSAVYLCASSLGQGQYNEQFFGPGTRLTVL.

This clone was seen a handful of times. The chain couples TRBV7-9 to TRBJ1-1; weak D call: TRBD1 (5 bases). This CDR3 is built from 15 residues. Germline V gene lookup returns CDR1 SEHNR and CDR2 FQNEAQ (reference sequence). V lost 1 base, J lost 2 bases, and 11 bases lay in between. CDR3: CASSLDDGTNTEAFF. The CDR3, as DNA: TGTGCCAGCAGCTTAGATGATGGGACTAACACTGAAGCTTTCTTT.

CDR3 protein: CASGPGWAGGVSGELFF. As DNA, the CDR3 is TGTGCCAGCGGACCGGGATGGGCAGGGGGCGTTTCCGGGGAGCTGTTTTTT. This sequence joins TRBV2 and TRBJ2-2, with 8 bases fitting TRBD1. With 8 bases clipped from V and 6 bases from J, the junction kept 17 bases outside the gene matches. The germline CDR1 and CDR2 sequences are SNHLY and FYNNEI. The CDR3 consists of 17 residues.

V and J are TRBV4-1 and TRBJ2-3; 10 nucleotides align to TRBD2. CDR1 and CDR2 (germline): MGHRA, YSYEKL. After removal of 1 base from V and 7 bases from J, the junction contained 5 bases not matched to a gene. The length of the CDR3 is 15 residues. This CDR3 is CASSQGLAGGNTQYF. CDR3 bases: TGCGCCAGCAGCCAAGGACTAGCGGGCGGAAATACGCAGTATTTT.